A selection of T cell receptor beta chains follows, all from one sample in a study of shared clonotypes between healthy human individuals. The table came from immunoSEQ multiplex PCR; TCRdb's copy has only in-frame clones and leaves some out. Of roughly 1,800,000 clones listed, just under 95% are singletons. Input material: naive CD8+ T cells sorted from blood. The receptor set was obtained from a man between 18 and 35 years old in good health. CDR3s leave out the opening cysteine and the closing phenylalanine or tryptophan.

J | V | CDR3
TRBJ1-2 | TRBV5-6 | ASSPDRGTYGYT
TRBJ1-1 | TRBV5-1 | ASSTSRDAEAF
TRBJ2-5 | TRBV13 | ASSEGLAGPYQETQY
TRBJ2-3 | TRBV27 | ASSRLAPDTQY
TRBJ2-1 | TRBV19 | ASSPGQGAFNEQF
TRBJ2-2 | TRBV7-9 | ASGIGGSPGELF
TRBJ2-7 | TRBV27 | ASSISGTGNYEQY
TRBJ1-1 | TRBV18 | ASSPSQGMNTEAF
TRBJ1-2 | TRBV29-1 | SVGTNYGYT
TRBJ1-1 | TRBV9 | ASSPGGRTEAF
TRBJ1-6 | TRBV10-2 | ASTRVGTGSPLH
TRBJ2-7 | TRBV2 | ASSEAFQTSYEQY
TRBJ2-1 | TRBV29-1 | SVGTSGGAYNEQF
TRBJ1-1 | TRBV10-3 | AISESVTGGPEAF
TRBJ1-2 | TRBV7-9 | ASSSEWFNYGYT
TRBJ2-1 | TRBV9 | ASSAGTATYNEQF
TRBJ2-6 | TRBV7-6 | ASSLEAGVSGANVLT
TRBJ1-2 | TRBV5-4 | ASSSDRYGYT
TRBJ2-1 | TRBV6-5 | ASSQGVGEQF
TRBJ2-7 | TRBV2 | ASRGGISFHEQY
TRBJ1-1 | TRBV19 | ASSTDGNTEAF
TRBJ2-5 | TRBV7-8 | ASSFVSGLAEREGETQY
TRBJ2-7 | TRBV6-6 | ASTGRERGASYEQY
TRBJ2-7 | TRBV11-2 | ASSKGGTYPPLEQY
TRBJ2-3 | TRBV27 | ASGFPTGGDTQY
TRBJ2-1 | TRBV9 | ASSVAGVMDEQF
TRBJ2-7 | TRBV2 | ASSAPNGGTGAYEQY
TRBJ2-7 | TRBV19 | ASSPQRGYEQY
TRBJ2-5 | TRBV7-9 | ASSGDPQETQY
TRBJ2-5 | TRBV11-1 | ASSAEAAQETQY
TRBJ1-1 | TRBV27 | ASSPRDTNTEAF
TRBJ1-4 | TRBV9 | ASSPQIGGKDEKLF
TRBJ1-1 | TRBV5-1 | ASSLTGGTEAF
TRBJ1-6 | TRBV27 | ASRHLNSPLH
TRBJ1-1 | TRBV27 | ASSLAQGVEAF
TRBJ2-7 | TRBV6-6 | ASSWGYEQY
TRBJ2-5 | TRBV4-2 | ASSQEGGMYQETQY
TRBJ2-6 | TRBV6-6 | ASSLGSGANVLT
TRBJ1-1 | TRBV4-1 | ASSLRGTANTEAF
TRBJ1-1 | TRBV30 | AWSVSDGTEAF
TRBJ1-3 | TRBV7-9 | ASSSPRSNSGNTIY
TRBJ1-1 | TRBV27 | ASSLWLDREGGNTEAF
TRBJ2-1 | TRBV5-1 | ASSLETSGKLYNEQF
TRBJ1-4 | TRBV30 | AWSGGQGALEKLF
TRBJ2-5 | TRBV5-1 | ASSFRDRAQETQY
TRBJ2-2 | TRBV27 | ASRATGQGLTGELF